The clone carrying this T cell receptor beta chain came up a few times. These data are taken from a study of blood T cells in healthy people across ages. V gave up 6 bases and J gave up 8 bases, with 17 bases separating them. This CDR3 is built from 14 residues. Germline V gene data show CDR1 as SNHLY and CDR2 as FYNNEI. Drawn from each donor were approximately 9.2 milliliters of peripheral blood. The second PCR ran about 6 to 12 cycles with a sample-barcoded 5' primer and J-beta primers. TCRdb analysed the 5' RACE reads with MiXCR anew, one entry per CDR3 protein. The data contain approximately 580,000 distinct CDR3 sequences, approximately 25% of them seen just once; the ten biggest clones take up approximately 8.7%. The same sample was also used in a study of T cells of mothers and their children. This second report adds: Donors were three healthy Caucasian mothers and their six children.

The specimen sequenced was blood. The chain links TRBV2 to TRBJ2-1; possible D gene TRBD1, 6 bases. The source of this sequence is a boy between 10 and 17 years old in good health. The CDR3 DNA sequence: TGTGCCAGCAGCACAGGGATAGCATTCGATGAGCAGTTCTTC. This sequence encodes CASSTGIAFDEQFF.